This T cell receptor (beta chain) derives from a study of post-analysis software for immune sequencing data. Every TCR beta cDNA library bore unique molecular identifiers. MiXCR, run by TCRdb on the PCR reads, gives a single entry per CDR3 protein. In the table there are hundreds of thousands of distinct CDR3 sequences, roughly half of which are singletons. As regards this clonotype: Its antigen is unknown.

The CDR3 totals 16 residues. V was clipped by 2 bases and J by 1 base; unmatched bases: 8. The germline V gene encodes CDR1 DFQATT and CDR2 SNEGSKA (reference sequence). Broader study findings: Four or five TRBV segments (TRBV5-6, TRBV5-1 and TRBV20-1 among them) occurred more frequently in patients than in controls.

This clonotype was sampled from a girl aged 5-17 years with multiple sclerosis. Material: blood. The chain links TRBV20-1 to TRBJ2-1; the match to TRBD2 covers 7 bases. The CDR3 spells CSARLSGGSSYNEQFF. CDR3 coding DNA: TGCAGTGCTAGATTGTCGGGAGGTAGTTCCTACAATGAGCAGTTCTTC.